Below are 5 T cell receptor beta chains sequenced from a single sample in a study of blood T cell repertoires in COVID-19 (dated by TCRdb to the early 2020s). Library creation used the immunoSEQ multiplex PCR assay. TCRdb retrieved this table from immuneACCESS and kept in-frame rearrangements only. Not all clones are present; in checked studies, unresolved V genes account for under half, and no reason is known for the remainder. This sample comprises 100,000 to 150,000 clones, approximately 88% of them detected only once. Together, the top ten hold over 9% of the sample. Sample: peripheral blood. The receptors were sampled from a man aged 45 to 65 with acute or convalescent COVID-19.

The chain is built from TRBV5-6 and TRBJ1-4, with D possibly TRBD1 on 6 matching bases. The V gene's germline CDR1 is SGHDT and CDR2 YYEEEE. The CDR3 covers 15 residues. Between the trimmed V and J ends, which lost 0 bases and 2 bases, there was a span of 8 bases. CDR3 region: CASSLVQGTNEKLFF. CDR3 nucleotides: TGTGCCAGCAGCTTGGTGCAGGGGACTAATGAAAAACTGTTTTTT.

The genes are TRBV6-4 and TRBJ2-6; 8 bases line up with TRBD1. The V gene end was trimmed by 6 bases and the J gene end by 0 bases; junction bases not matched to a gene: 7. The CDR3 is made up of 17 amino acids. Germline V CDR1 and CDR2: MRHNA, SNTAGT. The CDR3 sequence: CASSPRTGRSGANVLTF. In DNA, the CDR3 is TGTGCCAGCAGCCCTAGGACAGGGCGCTCTGGGGCCAACGTCCTGACTTTC.

The J gene is TRBJ1-1, the V gene TRBV5-1; D remains unclear. V gave up 0 bases and J gave up 5 bases, with 11 bases separating them. The CDR3 has 14 amino acids. From germline, CDR1 is SGHRS and CDR2 YFSETQ. Here the CDR3 DNA reads TGCGCCAGCAGCTTGGCGCCCGGTTTTACTGAAGCTTTCTTT. Protein product: CASSLAPGFTEAFF.

The chain couples TRBV28 to TRBJ2-2; D ambiguous. Germline V gives CDR1 MDHEN, CDR2 SYDVKM. This CDR3 has 14 residues. V lost 2 bases, J lost 8 bases, and 12 bases lay in between. The CDR3 coding sequence is TGTGCCAGCAGTTTACCCCGCAGTTCGGGGGAGCTGTTTTTT. This sequence encodes CASSLPRSSGELFF.

The V and J genes are TRBV30 and TRBJ2-3; D is possibly TRBD2 (7 bases). In germline, CDR1 is GTSNPN, CDR2 SVGIG (reference sequence). V shed 4 bases and J shed 5 bases, with 13 bases lying between them. The CDR3 contains 13 residues. The CDR3 is CAWNGGAQDTQYF. The DNA of the CDR3 is TGTGCCTGGAATGGGGGGGCCCAAGATACGCAGTATTTT.